This T cell receptor beta chain was sequenced during a study of cytomegalovirus exposure and HLA in healthy donors. Study-level points and caveats: The authors assumed roughly uniform sequencing depth across donors for presence/absence analyses. TCR beta V- and J-gene trimming, according to a later analysis, was linked to a missense DCLRE1C variant. A prior analysis recorded that most TCR beta V segments were productive about 90% or about 30% of the time. Rare sequences made up most TCRs, while some public TCRs were found in many donors.

In regard to this clone: The antigen is undetermined.

In the PCR, 60 Vbeta and 13 Jbeta primers were used. Clones were read by immunoSEQ multiplex PCR, and TCRdb kept only the in-frame ones, dropping some. The data hold about 63,000 clones, with 75% to 90% observed a single time. The CDR3 extends over 14 amino acids. Trimming cost V 3 bases and J 6 bases; bases outside gene matches: 7. CDR1 LNHDA and CDR2 SQIVND come from the germline V gene (reference sequence). This rearrangement joins TRBV19 to TRBJ1-2; 7 bases match TRBD1. The source of this sequence is a woman in her thirties in good health and CMV-seropositive. Sequencing was done on a sample of PBMCs. In nucleotides, the CDR3 is TGTGCCAGTAGTATGCCAGACAGGGCCCATGGCTACACCTTC. The encoded protein is CASSMPDRAHGYTF.